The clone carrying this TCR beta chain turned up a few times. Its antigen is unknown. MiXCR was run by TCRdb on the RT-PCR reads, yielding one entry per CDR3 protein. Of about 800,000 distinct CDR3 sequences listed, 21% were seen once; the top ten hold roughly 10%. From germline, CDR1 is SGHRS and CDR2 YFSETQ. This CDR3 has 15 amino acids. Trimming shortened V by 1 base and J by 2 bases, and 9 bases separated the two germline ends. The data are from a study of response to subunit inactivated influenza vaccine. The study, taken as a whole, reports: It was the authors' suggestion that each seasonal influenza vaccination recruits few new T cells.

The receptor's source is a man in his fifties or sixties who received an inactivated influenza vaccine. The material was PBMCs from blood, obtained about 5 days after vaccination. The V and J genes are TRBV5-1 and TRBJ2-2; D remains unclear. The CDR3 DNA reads TGCGCCAGCAGCTTGACCATCGTTAACACCGGGGAGCTGTTTTTT. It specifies CASSLTIVNTGELFF.